This entry is about one T cell receptor beta chain. Its specificity is unknown. The germline V and J ends were trimmed by 3 bases and 7 bases, with 15 bases remaining between them. Germline V gene sequence: CDR1 LNHNV, CDR2 YYDKDF (reference sequence). The CDR3 contains 14 residues. Assay: immunoSEQ multiplex PCR; the TCRdb copy retains only in-frame clones and omits some. The table has under 15,000 clones, approximately 77% seen once. This sample is drawn from a study of OX40 agonist ivuxolimab in advanced cancers. General observations from the study: At doses 0.1 to 3.0 mg/kg, CD4+ and CD8+ clones expanded.

The chain carries TRBV15 and TRBJ1-1; D is possibly TRBD1 (5 bases). The receptor's source is an adult with an advanced solid tumor such as melanoma, head and neck, liver or kidney cancer. The sequences come from CD4+ or CD8+ T cells sorted from blood, collected in a trial of the OX40 agonist ivuxolimab. This CDR3 is CATSRRRETVEAFF. CDR3 nucleotides: TGTGCCACCAGCAGGCGCAGGGAGACAGTTGAAGCTTTCTTT.